This TCR beta chain is drawn from a study of CD8 T cells in ankylosing spondylitis. Overall study findings and caveats: Significant enrichment of disease-linked clones was reportedly seen in matched ankylosing spondylitis synovial fluid. A motif of 7 to 9 highly homologous TCR beta variants was seen as apparently characteristic of ankylosing spondylitis blood. In reactive arthritis synovial fluid and blood, some motif variants had been reported before. Disease-linked clones were CD8+ and relatively rare in peripheral blood.

Each TCR beta library was made by quantitative 5'-RACE that incorporated molecular barcodes. TCRdb independently ran MiXCR on the 5' RACE reads; one entry per CDR3 protein. The table has fewer than 550,000 distinct CDR3 sequences, about 5.2% seen once. Many counts were recorded for this clonotype. No antigen is known for it. The sequencing input was blood, either unsorted or a sorted T cell fraction (not recorded which). The clonotype comes from a male donor with ankylosing spondylitis.

The chain's CDR3 is CASSYQVPATNEKLFF. The CDR3 DNA is TGTGCCAGCAGTTATCAGGTCCCGGCAACTAATGAAAAACTGTTTTTT. The chain recombines TRBV6-5 with TRBJ1-4; D ambiguous. The CDR3 consists of 16 residues. Germline V gene lookup returns CDR1 MNHEY and CDR2 SVGAGI. V was clipped by 3 bases and J by 0 bases, with 11 bases between them.